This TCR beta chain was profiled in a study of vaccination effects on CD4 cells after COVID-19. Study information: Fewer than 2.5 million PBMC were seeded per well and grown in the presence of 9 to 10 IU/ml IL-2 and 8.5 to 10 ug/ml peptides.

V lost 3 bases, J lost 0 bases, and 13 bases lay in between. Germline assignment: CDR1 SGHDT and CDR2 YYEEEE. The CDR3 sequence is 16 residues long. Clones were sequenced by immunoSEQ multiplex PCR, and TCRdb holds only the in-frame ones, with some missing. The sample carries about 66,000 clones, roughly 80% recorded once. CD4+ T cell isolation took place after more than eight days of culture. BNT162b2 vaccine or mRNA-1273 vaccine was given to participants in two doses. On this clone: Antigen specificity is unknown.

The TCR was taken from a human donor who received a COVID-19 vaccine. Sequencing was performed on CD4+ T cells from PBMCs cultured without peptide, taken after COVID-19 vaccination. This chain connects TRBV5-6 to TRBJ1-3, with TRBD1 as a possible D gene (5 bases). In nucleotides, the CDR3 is TGTGCCAGCAGCTCCCCGGGGCCCCCCTCTGGAAACACCATATATTTT. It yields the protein CASSSPGPPSGNTIYF.